These 27 T cell receptor beta chains originate from one sample sequenced in a study of response to subunit inactivated influenza vaccine. TCRdb re-called the RT-PCR reads with MiXCR, one entry per CDR3 protein. The sample has 560,000 or so distinct CDR3 sequences, around 8% seen once. Material: PBMCs from blood, obtained 23 to 25 months after vaccination. Receptors originate from a man aged 50 to 69 who received an inactivated influenza vaccine.

This clonotype was counted many times. This chain links TRBV7-2 with TRBJ2-1; the match to TRBD2 covers 10 bases. Trimming at V came to 3 bases and at J to 7 bases, leaving 3 bases not matched to a gene. This CDR3 has 14 residues. CDR1 and CDR2 (germline): SGHTA, FQGNSA. The CDR3 region has the DNA TGTGCCAGCAGCTTTACTAGCGGGAAGAATGAGCAGTTCTTC. Its protein is CASSFTSGKNEQFF.

This clonotype has a handful of counts. The V gene is TRBV4-2, the J gene TRBJ1-2; no clear D gene. Per the germline V gene, CDR1 is LGHNA and CDR2 is YNFKEQ. The CDR3 has 13 amino acids. The V end lost 2 bases, the J end lost 2 bases, and 6 bases lay between the germline ends. CDR3 in amino acids: CASSQPENYGYTF. In nucleotides, the CDR3 is TGTGCCAGCAGCCAACCAGAAAACTATGGCTACACCTTC.

The table lists this clonotype with many counts. The chain employs TRBV12-3 or TRBV12-4 and TRBJ2-3, with 8 bases that match TRBD1. This CDR3 spans 16 amino acids. The junction had 11 bases not matched to a gene; V was cut back by 6 bases and J by 3 bases. The CDR3 sequence is CASRTNDRGGTDTQYF. DNA of the CDR3: TGTGCCAGCAGAACGAACGACAGGGGAGGAACAGATACGCAGTATTTT.

This clonotype was observed many times. The chain uses TRBV2 and TRBJ2-2; 10 bases align to TRBD1. This CDR3 region has 15 residues. Germline values: CDR1 SNHLY, CDR2 FYNNEI. V trimming: 7 bases; J trimming: 0 bases; junction bases outside the gene matches: 2. CDR3 in DNA: TGTGCCAGCACGGGACAGGGGACGAACACCGGGGAGCTGTTTTTT. Translated, it gives CASTGQGTNTGELFF. Filled out from reference TRBV2 and TRBJ2-2, the complete variable domain reads EPEVTQTPSHQVTQMGQEVILRCVPISNHLYFYWYRQILGQKVEFLVSFYNNEISEKSEIFDDQFSVERPDGSNFTLKIRSTKLEDSAMYFCASTGQGTNTGELFFGEGSRLTVL.

This clonotype turned up a few times. The V call is TRBV5-1, the J call TRBJ2-5; D may be TRBD2 (5 bases). Trimming cost V 4 bases and J 5 bases, with 15 bases left between them. Germline CDR1 is SGHRS and CDR2 is YFSETQ. There are 14 residues in the CDR3. CDR3 loop: CASSPEAGVETQYF. DNA for the CDR3: TGCGCCAGCAGCCCCGAGGCGGGTGTGGAGACCCAGTACTTC.

This clonotype was observed a handful of times. The V and J genes are TRBV6-1 and TRBJ2-7; no clear D gene. Per germline, CDR1 MNHNS and CDR2 SASEGT. The CDR3 runs to 15 residues. The V end was cut by 5 bases, the J end by 3 bases, with 17 bases between. Written as DNA, the CDR3 is TGTGCCAGCAGTACCGTCGGGCAGGTCGGCTACGAGCAGTACTTC. It encodes CASSTVGQVGYEQYF.

Only a few counts were recorded for this clonotype. V usage is TRBV7-2 and J usage is TRBJ1-2; D perhaps matches TRBD1 (6 bases). Per germline, CDR1 SGHTA and CDR2 FQGNSA. The CDR3 is made up of 12 amino acids. Trimming shortened V by 4 bases and J by 6 bases, and 9 bases separated the two germline ends. CDR3 in amino acids: CASSYHRDGYTF. In DNA, the CDR3 is TGTGCCAGCAGCTACCACAGGGATGGCTACACCTTC.

The sample holds a few counts of this clonotype. The chain uses TRBV14 and TRBJ2-2; 7 bases fit TRBD2. With V trimmed by 1 base and J by 6 bases, 17 bases remained unmatched. CDR3 length: 19 amino acids. Germline V gene data show CDR1 as SGHDN and CDR2 as FVKESK. CDR3 residues: CASSQAPGRSGKKAGELFF. CDR3 bases: TGTGCCAGCAGCCAAGCCCCGGGGAGGAGCGGGAAAAAGGCCGGGGAGCTGTTTTTT.

This clonotype came up a few times. The rearrangement links TRBV2 to TRBJ2-2, with TRBD1 matching over 9 bases. This CDR3 is built from 17 residues. Trimming cost V 0 bases and J 5 bases; bases outside gene matches: 7. Germline assignment: CDR1 SNHLY and CDR2 FYNNEI. As DNA, the CDR3 is TGTGCCAGCAGTGAAGCCTCCGGGACAGGGCGAACCGGGGAGCTGTTTTTT. Translation: CASSEASGTGRTGELFF.

There are a few counts of this clonotype. This chain links TRBV6-5 with TRBJ2-1; 9 bases are shared with TRBD2. After removal of 6 bases from V and 5 bases from J, the junction contained 14 bases not matched to a gene. This CDR3 spans 17 amino acids. Germline V gene lookup returns CDR1 MNHEY and CDR2 SVGAGI. The CDR3 DNA reads TGTGCCAGCAGCTCCTCCCACTGGCGGGGGGGCCACAATGAGCAGTTCTTC. This codes for CASSSSHWRGGHNEQFF.

This clonotype came up many times. The chain carries TRBV7-2 and TRBJ2-1; the D gene is possibly TRBD2 (5 bases). Trimming cost V 4 bases and J 4 bases, with 17 bases left between them. The CDR3 contains 16 residues. Germline CDR1 and CDR2: SGHTA and FQGNSA. The CDR3 DNA reads TGTGCCAGCAGCTCGGAATGGACTCCTAGGTACAATGAGCAGTTCTTC. This encodes CASSSEWTPRYNEQFF.

The V call is TRBV12-3 or TRBV12-4, the J call TRBJ2-5; TRBD2 agrees at 15 bases. The CDR3 spans 19 residues. With V trimmed by 10 bases and J by 2 bases, 17 bases remained unmatched. In DNA, the CDR3 is TGTGCCATCTGTTCAAGACCCTGGACTAGCGGGAGGGGTCAAGAGACCCAGTACTTC. This encodes CAICSRPWTSGRGQETQYF.

This chain joins TRBV7-9 and TRBJ2-1; TRBD2 matches at 11 bases. Per the germline V gene, CDR1 is SEHNR and CDR2 is FQNEAQ (reference sequence). The CDR3 loop spans 14 amino acids. The V gene end was trimmed by 0 bases and the J gene end by 8 bases; junction bases not matched to a gene: 0. The CDR3 DNA reads as TGTGCCAGCAGCTTAGCGGGACTAGCGGATGAGCAGTTCTTC. Protein: CASSLAGLADEQFF.

This clonotype was recorded at least ten times. The V call is TRBV10-3, the J call TRBJ2-1; TRBD1 matches 9 bases. The J segment lost 6 bases and the V segment lost 8 bases, leaving 8 bases of the junction unmatched. Per germline, CDR1 ENHRY and CDR2 SYGVKD. This CDR3 is built from 14 residues. CDR3 loop: CAIDPGQGFNEQFF. Here the CDR3 DNA reads TGTGCCATCGACCCGGGACAGGGTTTCAATGAGCAGTTCTTC.

This clonotype occurred a few times. The V call is TRBV6-4, the J call TRBJ2-1, with D possibly matching TRBD2 (6 bases). Between the trimmed V and J ends, which lost 2 bases and 5 bases, there was a span of 13 bases. The CDR3 has 15 residues. CDR1 and CDR2 from the germline V gene are MRHNA and SNTAGT. The CDR3 DNA reads as TGTGCCAGCAGTGACGTGCCGGGAGCCGACAATGAGCAGTTCTTC. Translated, it gives CASSDVPGADNEQFF.

This clonotype has a handful of counts. The chain uses TRBV27 and TRBJ2-7; D may be TRBD1 or TRBD2 (6 bases each). V was clipped by 6 bases and J by 1 base, with 10 bases between them. Per the germline V gene, CDR1 is MNHEY and CDR2 is SMNVEV (reference sequence). The length of the CDR3 is 13 residues. The CDR3 coding sequence is TGTGCCAGCAGAGGAGGGGGTTCCTACGAGCAGTACTTC. This codes for CASRGGGSYEQYF.

This clonotype appeared a few times. This rearrangement joins TRBV20-1 to TRBJ2-1; D not resolved. V lost 4 bases and J 9 bases, leaving 10 bases between the germline ends. From germline, CDR1 is DFQATT and CDR2 SNEGSKA (reference sequence). This CDR3 has 11 amino acids. The CDR3, as DNA: TGCAGTGCTAAAGCCGTGAGTGAGCAGTTCTTC. Protein sequence: CSAKAVSEQFF.

There are a few counts of this clonotype. This chain uses TRBV29-1 with TRBJ2-1; 7 nucleotides match TRBD2. The ends lost 3 bases at V and 0 bases at J; junction bases unmatched: 2. Germline V gene lookup returns CDR1 SQVTM and CDR2 ANQGSEA. The CDR3 covers 14 residues. CDR3 in amino acids: CSVDPSGSYNEQFF. The CDR3 DNA reads TGCAGCGTTGATCCTAGCGGCTCCTACAATGAGCAGTTCTTC.

Note on this clonotype: The final CDR3 position lacks the conserved phenylalanine or tryptophan, pointing to a likely read error. The J gene is TRBJ2-2, the V gene TRBV10-3; D not certain. The CDR3 is made up of 12 amino acids. The germline CDR1 and CDR2 sequences are ENHRY and SYGVKD. Between the trimmed V and J ends, which lost 5 bases and 7 bases, there was a span of 8 bases. CDR3 loop: CAISILDGELFS. Written as DNA, the CDR3 is TGTGCCATCAGTATCCTCGACGGGGAGCTGTTTTCT.

Turning to this clonotype: It is likely a read error, because the conserved phenylalanine at the end of the CDR3 is missing. J is TRBJ2-3 and V is TRBV5-1, with 7 bases aligning to TRBD2. CDR1 and CDR2 (germline): SGHRS, YFSETQ. V lost 0 bases to trimming and J lost 5 bases; unmatched junction nucleotides: 12. The length of the CDR3 is 17 residues. The CDR3 coding sequence is TGCGCCAGCAGCTTGGCGGTACTAGCGAGGAGGGGAGATACGCAGTATTCT. Residues: CASSLAVLARRGDTQYS.

This clonotype was observed many times. J is TRBJ2-1 and V is TRBV6-2 or TRBV6-3; 7 bases match TRBD2. V lost 6 bases to trimming and J lost 10 bases; unmatched junction nucleotides: 12. There are 14 residues in the CDR3. Germline V gene data show CDR1 as MNHEY and CDR2 as SVGEGT. DNA of the CDR3: TGTGCCAGCAGCCCCACAGTAGCGGGCGTGGAGCAGTTCTTC. Protein: CASSPTVAGVEQFF.

This clonotype showed up many times. The chain combines TRBV12-3 or TRBV12-4 with TRBJ1-5; 9 bases are shared with TRBD1. V lost 5 bases and J lost 6; bases outside the gene matches: 5. This CDR3 contains 14 residues. For the CDR3, the DNA is TGTGCCAGCAGTAAGACAGGGGGGGCTCAGCCCCAGCATTTT. Translated, it gives CASSKTGGAQPQHF.

This clonotype was seen a few times. The gene calls are TRBV5-6 and TRBJ2-7; tentatively, D is TRBD2 (7 bases). CDR3 length: 13 residues. The germline CDR1 and CDR2 sequences are SGHDT and YYEEEE. V lost 3 bases and J lost 6, with 13 bases in between. CDR3 sequence (DNA): TGTGCCAGCAGCTCCCGGGGGGCGCCCGAGCAGTACTTC. Its translation: CASSSRGAPEQYF. Together with reference TRBV5-6 and TRBJ2-7, the CDR3 gives the full variable domain: DAGVTQSPTHLIKTRGQQVTLRCSPKSGHDTVSWYQQALGQGPQFIFQYYEEEERQRGNFPDRFSGHQFPNYSSELNVNALLLGDSALYLCASSSRGAPEQYFGPGTRLTVT.

There are a few counts of this clonotype. V gene TRBV4-3 combines with J gene TRBJ1-3; the D is unclear. Germline V lookup: CDR1 LGHNA, CDR2 YSLEER. This CDR3 is built from 16 residues. Trimming left V 0 bases short and J 3 bases short, with 12 bases between. CDR3 protein: CASSQDFGVGGNTIYF. CDR3 DNA: TGCGCCAGCAGCCAAGATTTTGGGGTTGGTGGAAACACCATATATTTT.

In this sample, this clonotype turned up many times. V usage is TRBV28 and J usage is TRBJ1-1, with D possibly being TRBD1 (5 bases). V was trimmed by 6 bases and J by 1 base, leaving 9 bases between them. Germline V CDR1 and CDR2: MDHEN, SYDVKM. The CDR3 is 13 residues long. CDR3 in amino acids: CASRRDGNTEAFF. CDR3 nucleotide sequence: TGTGCCAGCAGACGGGACGGGAACACTGAAGCTTTCTTT.

The sample holds many counts of this clonotype. The chain uses TRBV20-1 and TRBJ2-1; D is ambiguous. V was cut by 1 base and J by 6 bases, with 13 bases left in between. Germline V gene lookup returns CDR1 DFQATT and CDR2 SNEGSKA (reference sequence). The CDR3 sequence is 14 residues long. CDR3 protein: CSARVGSLGNEQFF. The CDR3, as DNA: TGCAGTGCTAGAGTTGGCTCGCTGGGCAATGAGCAGTTCTTC.

This clonotype occurred a few times. The chain links TRBV18 to TRBJ2-5; TRBD2 matches at 7 bases. This CDR3 comprises 16 residues. V lost 2 bases, J lost 2 bases, and 8 bases stayed unmatched. In germline, CDR1 is KGHSH, CDR2 LQKENI. For the CDR3, the DNA is TGTGCCAGCTCACCAAACCTAGCGGCTATTCAAGAGACCCAGTACTTC. Translated: CASSPNLAAIQETQYF.